The clone carrying this T cell receptor (beta chain) was seen a few times. What it binds is not known. Trimming removed 4 bases from V and 3 bases from J; junction bases left unmatched: 14. The CDR3 spans 19 residues. Germline CDR1 reads SNHLY; CDR2 reads FYNNEI. This entry belongs to a study of glioma-infiltrating T cells. TCR alpha and beta CDR3 regions were amplified from RNA using iRepertoire nested multiplex PCR. Tissue mRNA or PBMC total RNA, roughly 90-400 ng, went into one-step reverse transcription and amplification. TCRdb re-called the multiplex PCR reads with MiXCR, one entry per CDR3 protein. Of approximately 130,000 distinct CDR3 sequences in the sample, approximately 26% were seen once. Whole-study findings and limits: Very few CDR3 sequences were shared between tissue and blood. Non-neoplastic patients had below-expected tissue-blood divergence, while all gliomas exceeded expectation.

The genes are TRBV2 and TRBJ2-3; 12 nucleotides agree with TRBD2. The sequence was collected from a human donor with low-grade glioma or glioblastoma, undergoing nonglioma brain surgery, or in good health (not recorded which). The sample taken for sequencing was glioma tissue, nonneoplastic brain tissue, or PBMCs (not recorded which). The CDR3 DNA sequence: TGTGCCAGCAGTGCTCTAGCGGGGGGGCCTTCTGGGAGAACAGATACGCAGTATTTT. It specifies CASSALAGGPSGRTDTQYF.